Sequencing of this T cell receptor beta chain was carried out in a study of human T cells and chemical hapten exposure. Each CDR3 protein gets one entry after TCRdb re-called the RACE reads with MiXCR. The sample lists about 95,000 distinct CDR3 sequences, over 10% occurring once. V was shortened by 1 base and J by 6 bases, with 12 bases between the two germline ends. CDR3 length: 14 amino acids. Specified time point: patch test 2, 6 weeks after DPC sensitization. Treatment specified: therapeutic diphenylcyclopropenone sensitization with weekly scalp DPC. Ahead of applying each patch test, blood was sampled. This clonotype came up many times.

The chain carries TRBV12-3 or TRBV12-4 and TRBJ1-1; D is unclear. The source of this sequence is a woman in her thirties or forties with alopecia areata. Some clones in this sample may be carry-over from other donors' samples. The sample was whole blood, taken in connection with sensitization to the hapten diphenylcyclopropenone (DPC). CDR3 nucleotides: TGTGCCAGCAGTTTAGGACGTGGCGGCGCTGAAGCTTTCTTT. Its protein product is CASSLGRGGAEAFF.